The rows below give T cell receptor beta chains drawn from one sample of a study of T cell responses to AZD1222 COVID-19 vaccine. Profiled with immunoSEQ multiplex PCR; TCRdb holds only in-frame clones, not every one. The sample shows around 150,000 clones, roughly 86% of them seen only once. The sample in question was peripheral blood, obtained on day 0 of AZD1222 vaccination. All receptors derive from an adult in good health. Both conserved end residues are part of each CDR3. A D gene is named only where the DNA matches it firmly. Size tells how often a clone was seen (once, few, many) or the class of an expanded clone, and some rows leave it out.

j_gene,d_gene,abundance,v_gene,len,CDR3nt,CDR3aa
TRBJ2-7,TRBD2,-,TRBV5-6,15,TGTGCCAGCAACCACCAGCTAGCGGGATCCTACGAGCAGTACTTC,CASNHQLAGSYEQYF
TRBJ1-5,TRBD1,-,TRBV12-5,15,TGTGCTAGTGGTGAAGAGGGACAGCCTAATCAGCCCCAGCATTTT,CASGEEGQPNQPQHF
TRBJ2-2,-,-,TRBV18,14,TGTGCCAGCTCTTTCCCAGGGAACACCGGGGAGCTGTTTTTT,CASSFPGNTGELFF
TRBJ1-5,TRBD1,once,TRBV5-1,14,TGCGCCAGCAGCTTGACAGGGGAAAATCAGCCCCAGCATTTT,CASSLTGENQPQHF
TRBJ2-7,-,-,TRBV5-6,13,TGTGCCAGCAGTCCGCGGGGACCATACGAGCAGTACTTC,CASSPRGPYEQYF
TRBJ1-2,TRBD1,-,TRBV4-2,16,TGTGCCAGCAGCCAAGCGGGGGGGACAGGGGGAAGTGGCTACACCTTC,CASSQAGGTGGSGYTF
TRBJ2-1,-,-,TRBV5-1,12,TGCGCCAGCAGCTTGGATCGGAATGAGCAGTTCTTC,CASSLDRNEQFF
TRBJ2-7,-,-,TRBV7-9,14,TGTGCCTTTTACCCGGTCGAGGGAGTCAACGAGCAGTACTTC,CAFYPVEGVNEQYF
TRBJ2-7,-,few,TRBV21-1,16,-,CASTPWGQGTTYEQYF
TRBJ1-6,TRBD1,-,TRBV27,15,TGTGCCAGCAGCTCCGACAGGGGCTTGCGTTCACCCCTCCACTTT,CASSSDRGLRSPLHF
TRBJ2-5,-,-,TRBV6-2/TRBV6-3,19,TGTGCCAGCAGTTACAATGGAAAGGGGATTTCGTGTTTTTTGGGGACCCAGTACTTC,CASSYNGKGISCFLGTQYF
TRBJ1-2,-,-,TRBV5-1,13,TGCGCCAGCAGCTTGGCAGGGGTCTATGGCTACACCTTC,CASSLAGVYGYTF
TRBJ1-5,-,-,TRBV6-5,14,TGTGCCAGCAGTTACTCGACAGGAAATCAGCCCCAGCATTTT,CASSYSTGNQPQHF
TRBJ2-1,-,-,TRBV6-2/TRBV6-3,14,TGTGCCAGCAGTTACTTTGACGGTAACGGAGAGCAGTTCTTC,CASSYFDGNGEQFF
TRBJ1-4,TRBD1,-,TRBV5-1,15,TGCGCCAGCAGCTTGGCAACAGGGGGCGGGGAAAAACTGTTTTTT,CASSLATGGGEKLFF
TRBJ2-6,TRBD1,-,TRBV5-5,17,TGTGCCAGCAGCTCTTGGACAGGGGACTCTGGGGCCAACGTCCTGACTTTC,CASSSWTGDSGANVLTF
TRBJ1-5,-,-,TRBV2,15,TGTGCCAGCAGTGAAACCAGACAGGATGGGCAGCCCCAGCATTTT,CASSETRQDGQPQHF
TRBJ1-6,-,-,TRBV5-1,14,TGCGCCAGCAGCTTGGGGCAGGTAGATTCACCCCTCCACTTT,CASSLGQVDSPLHF
TRBJ2-2,TRBD2,-,TRBV3-1/TRBV3-2,18,TGTGCCAGCAGCCAAGATCTTTCCAGCGGGACGAACACCGGGGAGCTGTTTTTT,CASSQDLSSGTNTGELFF
TRBJ2-6,-,-,TRBV28,15,TGTGCCAGCAGGGCTTCAGGTACTGGGGCCAACGTCCTGACTTTC,CASRASGTGANVLTF
TRBJ1-5,-,-,TRBV12-5,17,TGTGCTAGTGGTTTGGTAGGGGTCTCCCTGGGGGATCAGCCCCAGCATTTT,CASGLVGVSLGDQPQHF
TRBJ2-7,-,-,TRBV28,11,TGTGCCACCGGGACCCCTTCCGAGCAGTACTTC,CATGTPSEQYF
TRBJ2-7,-,-,TRBV10-3,14,TGTGCCATCAGTTCCACATTGGGGGGAGTTGAGCAGTACTTC,CAISSTLGGVEQYF
TRBJ2-1,-,-,TRBV11-3,13,TGTGCCAGCAGCTTTTTTCGGGGGCATGAGCAGTTCTTC,CASSFFRGHEQFF
TRBJ1-3,-,-,TRBV29-1,15,TGCAGCGTTGTGGGACCCGGGACCTCTGGAAACACCATATATTTT,CSVVGPGTSGNTIYF
TRBJ1-5,TRBD1,-,TRBV6-2/TRBV6-3,15,TGTGCCAGCAGCCACGGGATAGGGGGCGGGCAGCCCCAGCATTTT,CASSHGIGGGQPQHF
TRBJ1-5,-,-,TRBV2,12,TGTGCCAGTGGACTGCAAAATCAGCCCCAGCATTTT,CASGLQNQPQHF
TRBJ1-2,-,-,TRBV27,13,TGTGCCAGCAGTTTCAGGACAGATGCGGGCTACACCTTC,CASSFRTDAGYTF
TRBJ2-1,TRBD1,-,TRBV4-3,13,TGCGCCAGCTCTGGACAGGGACGCGATGAGCAGTTCTTC,CASSGQGRDEQFF
TRBJ2-7,-,-,TRBV27,14,TGTGCCAGCAGTTTGAGCGCGCTGCCCTACGAGCAGTACTTC,CASSLSALPYEQYF
TRBJ1-4,-,-,TRBV5-1,14,TGCGCCAGCAGCTCCCGTGCAACTAATGAAAAACTGTTTTTT,CASSSRATNEKLFF
TRBJ1-2,-,-,TRBV4-3,16,TGCGCCAGCAGCCAAGGTCCGGGGGGGCAGGACTATGGCTACACCTTC,CASSQGPGGQDYGYTF
TRBJ1-2,-,-,TRBV28,15,TGTGCCAGCAGTTTACCAACAGGGTTATTGTATGGCTACACCTTC,CASSLPTGLLYGYTF
TRBJ1-4,-,-,TRBV5-1,15,TGCGCCAGCAGCCGCTCGGACGGAACTAATGAAAAACTGTTTTTT,CASSRSDGTNEKLFF
TRBJ1-6,TRBD1,-,TRBV7-2,16,TGTGCCAGCAGCTTAGGTCAGGGGGTCAATAATTCACCCCTCCACTTT,CASSLGQGVNNSPLHF
TRBJ2-5,-,-,TRBV29-1,12,TGCAGCGTTGAAGGCAGCCAAGAGACCCAGTACTTC,CSVEGSQETQYF
TRBJ2-7,TRBD1,-,TRBV7-9,16,TGTGCCAGCAGCTTAGTTTCGGGACAGGCATCCTACGAGCAGTACTTC,CASSLVSGQASYEQYF
TRBJ1-6,-,few,TRBV6-2/TRBV6-3,15,TGTGCCAGCAGTCGGAGGGCTGGTGATAATTCACCCCTCCACTTT,CASSRRAGDNSPLHF
TRBJ1-6,-,-,TRBV6-5,12,TGTGCCAGCAGTCCGGGAGGTTCACCCCTCCACTTT,CASSPGGSPLHF
TRBJ1-6,-,-,TRBV28,18,TGTGCCAGCAACCCACGAAGGGGCGGAATGGGGCAGATTTCACCCCTCCACTTT,CASNPRRGGMGQISPLHF
TRBJ2-5,-,-,TRBV5-1,14,TGCGCCAGCAGCTTGGGGGGTCAGAAAGAGACCCAGTACTTC,CASSLGGQKETQYF